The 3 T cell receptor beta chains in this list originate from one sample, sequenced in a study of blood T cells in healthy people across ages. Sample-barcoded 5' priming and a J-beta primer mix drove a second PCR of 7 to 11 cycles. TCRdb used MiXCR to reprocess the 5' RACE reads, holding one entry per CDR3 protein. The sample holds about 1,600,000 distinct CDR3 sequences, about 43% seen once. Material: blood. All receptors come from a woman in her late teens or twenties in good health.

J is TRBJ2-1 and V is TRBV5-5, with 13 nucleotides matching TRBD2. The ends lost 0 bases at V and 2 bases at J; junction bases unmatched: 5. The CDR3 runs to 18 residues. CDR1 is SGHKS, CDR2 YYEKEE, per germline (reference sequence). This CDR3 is CASSLAKLAGGPYNEQFF. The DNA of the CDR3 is TGTGCCAGCAGCTTGGCCAAACTAGCGGGAGGGCCCTACAATGAGCAGTTCTTC.

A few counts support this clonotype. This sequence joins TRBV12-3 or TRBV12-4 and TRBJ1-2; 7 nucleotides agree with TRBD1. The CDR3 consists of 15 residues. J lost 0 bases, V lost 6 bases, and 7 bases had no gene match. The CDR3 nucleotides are TGTGCCAGCAGCCCCGGACAGGATACTAACTATGGCTACACCTTC. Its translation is CASSPGQDTNYGYTF.

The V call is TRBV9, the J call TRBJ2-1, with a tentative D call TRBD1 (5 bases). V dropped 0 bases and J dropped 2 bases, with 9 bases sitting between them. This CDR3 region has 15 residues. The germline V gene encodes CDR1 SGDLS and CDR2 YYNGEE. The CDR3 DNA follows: TGTGCCAGCAGCGTAGGGACACCTACCTACAATGAGCAGTTCTTC. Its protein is CASSVGTPTYNEQFF.